This entry features one T cell receptor (beta chain) sequence. These data come from a study of blood T cell repertoires in COVID-19. Study-level background: Whether acute or convalescent, the COVID-19 samples came from the United States, Italy and Spain.

Generated by immunoSEQ multiplex PCR, the TCRdb table keeps only in-frame clones and is missing some. The sample has around 300,000 clones; approximately 83% are singletons. CDR1 MGHDK and CDR2 SYGVNS come from the germline V gene. Unmatched junction bases numbered 6, after V lost 2 bases and J lost 3 bases. This CDR3 is built from 15 residues. This chain joins TRBV25-1 and TRBJ2-5; 7 bases are a match to TRBD2. This clonotype originated in a woman aged 65 to 85 with acute or convalescent COVID-19. The sequencing input was peripheral blood. CDR3 nucleotide sequence: TGTGCCAGCAGTGAACCGGGAGGCAGGGAAGAGACCCAGTACTTC. It encodes CASSEPGGREETQYF.